This T cell receptor (beta chain) appears in the sequencing data of a study of T-cell memory formation after mild COVID-19. MiXCR, run by TCRdb on the 5' RACE reads, gives a single entry per CDR3 protein. The sample holds fewer than 150,000 distinct CDR3 sequences; about 18% are singletons and the top ten take around 4.8%. The TCR originated in a young man who had mild COVID-19 (a few samples of this study predate the infection). Cell type and time point are not known. The material sequenced was PBMCs or a T cell subset sorted from them (not recorded which).

The DNA of the CDR3 is TGCGCCAGCAGCCGAAGCCTGGAGCGGGGGGAACTTCAAGAGACCCAGTACTTC. It is translated as CASSRSLERGELQETQYF. The J gene is TRBJ2-5, the V gene TRBV4-1, with 9 bases matching TRBD2. V lost 4 bases and J lost 2; bases outside the gene matches: 14. The CDR3 contains 18 residues. Per the germline V gene, CDR1 is MGHRA and CDR2 is YSYEKL.